This T cell receptor beta chain was sequenced during a study of T-cell memory formation after mild COVID-19. Regarding the study as a whole: Pre-infection memory carried some responding clones, suggesting that cross-reactive memory joined.

TCR alpha and TCR beta cDNA libraries carrying sample barcodes and UMIs came from 5'RACE with constant-segment primers. MiXCR was run by TCRdb on the 5' RACE reads, yielding one entry per CDR3 protein. The table lists around 300,000 distinct CDR3 sequences, roughly an eighth of them singletons. Comments on this clonotype: Its antigen is still unknown.

Sequenced input: PBMCs or a T cell subset sorted from them (not recorded which). The TCR sequence derives from a man between 18 and 35 years old who had mild COVID-19 (a few samples of this study predate the infection). Cell type and time point are not known.

CDR3 in DNA: TGTGCCAGCAGCTGGAGGACAGGGGGCGTGACCGGGGAGCTGTTTTTT. It yields the protein CASSWRTGGVTGELFF. The V call is TRBV7-2, the J call TRBJ2-2, with TRBD1 identical over 11 bases. This CDR3 has 16 residues. V lost 4 bases, J lost 5 bases, and 6 bases stayed unmatched. CDR1 is SGHTA and CDR2 is FQGNSA in the germline V gene.